This TCR beta chain was obtained from a study of blood T cell repertoires in COVID-19. Study details: Both acute and convalescent COVID-19 samples were obtained from the United States, Italy and Spain. Sample material is recorded as cDNA or gDNA derived from T cells, B-cell-depleted T cells, or PBMCs.

The CDR3 is 14 amino acids. The germline V gene has CDR1 LNHDA and CDR2 SQIVND (reference sequence). The V end lost 5 bases, the J end lost 0 bases, and 8 bases lay between the germline ends. There are a few counts of this clone. Authors' data handling: Nucleated cell counts were estimated from reference gene primer amplification. Profiled with immunoSEQ multiplex PCR; TCRdb holds only in-frame clones, not every one. D and trimming were read from the DNA, whereas the V and J calls and clone size are those reported in that table. The sample lists 65,000 to 75,000 clones, 83% seen once, with less than 45% in the top ten.

The gene calls are TRBV19 and TRBJ1-3; possibly TRBD1 for D (6 bases). Sequenced sample: peripheral blood. The clonotype originates from an elderly man with acute or convalescent COVID-19. The CDR3 spells CASSSGDSGNTIYF. The CDR3 bases are TGTGCCAGTAGTTCAGGGGACTCTGGAAACACCATATATTTT.